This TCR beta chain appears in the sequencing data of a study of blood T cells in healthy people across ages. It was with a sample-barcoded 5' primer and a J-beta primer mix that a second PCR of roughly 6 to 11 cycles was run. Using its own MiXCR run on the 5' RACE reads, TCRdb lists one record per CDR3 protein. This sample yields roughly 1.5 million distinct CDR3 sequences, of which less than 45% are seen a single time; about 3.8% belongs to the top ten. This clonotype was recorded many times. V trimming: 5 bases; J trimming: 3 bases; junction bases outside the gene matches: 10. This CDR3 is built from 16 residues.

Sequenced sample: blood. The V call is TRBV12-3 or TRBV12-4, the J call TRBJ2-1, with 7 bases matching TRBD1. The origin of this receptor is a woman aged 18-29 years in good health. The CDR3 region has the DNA TGTGCCAGCAGTCCCGACGGGACAGCCCTCTACAATGAGCAGTTCTTC. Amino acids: CASSPDGTALYNEQFF.